This TCR beta chain was identified during a study of chemoradiotherapy in HPV16-positive cancers. At the level of the study: Functional T-cell assays on a couple of HPV16-positive patients' cells defined candidate HPV-specific clones and common TCR motifs. Whole-study findings and limits: Candidate HPV-specific clones and E7-related TCR motifs grew in tumor during treatment. HPV-responsive T-cell expansion during chemoradiotherapy was linked to improved recurrence-free survival in HPV16-positive patients. Only two HPV16-positive patients supplied the functional HPV-specificity definition.

There are 15 residues in the CDR3. Germline loops: CDR1 KGHSH, CDR2 LQKENI. The V segment lost 3 bases and the J segment 1 base; nucleotides outside the gene matches: 3. Concerning this clone: Its cognate antigen is unknown.

Generated by immunoSEQ multiplex PCR, the TCRdb table keeps only in-frame clones and is missing some. The sample lists about 14,000 clones, 69% seen once, with roughly 19% in the top ten. This sample was taken from a patient who underwent chemoradiotherapy. The chain uses TRBV18 and TRBJ1-5, with TRBD1 matching over 7 bases. The TCR was taken from a human donor with HPV-associated anogenital cancer. The CDR3 reads CASSPTGSSNQPQHF. The CDR3 DNA reads as TGTGCCAGCTCACCGACAGGGTCGAGCAATCAGCCCCAGCATTTT.